The source of this T cell receptor beta chain is a study of blood T cell repertoires in COVID-19. Background on the study: The United States, Italy and Spain provided the acute and convalescent COVID-19 samples. In each case, the material was cDNA or gDNA derived from T cells, B-cell-depleted T cells, or PBMCs.

CDR3 length equals 14 residues. Germline loops: CDR1 DFQATT, CDR2 SNEGSKA (reference sequence). V lost 3 bases and J lost 4; bases outside the gene matches: 7. The authors' processing: Reference gene primer amplification gave estimated nucleated cell counts. Measured with immunoSEQ multiplex PCR; TCRdb has only the in-frame clones, and not every one. V, J and clone size are taken as reported in that table, and D and trimming were inferred from the DNA itself. This table holds around 99,000 clones, more than 80% found once. V is TRBV20-1 and J is TRBJ2-7; TRBD2 matches at 9 bases. This receptor was obtained from a human donor in a cohort sampled during active COVID-19. Sequenced sample: peripheral blood. CDR3 coding DNA: TGCAGTGCTAGTACTTGGACTAGCGCTTACGAGCAGTACTTC. Protein product: CSASTWTSAYEQYF.